The source of this T cell receptor (beta chain) is a study of CD8+ T cells in alopecia areata. At the level of the study: A 6-month off-drug phase came after tofacitinib, which had lasted 6 to 18 months.

General observations from the study: Treatment with tofacitinib significantly lowered scalp clonality and reduced expanded CD8+ clones among the top 100. Numerous expanded lesional clones remained in scalp and blood during tofacitinib.

As to treatment: oral pan-JAK inhibitor, 5-10 mg twice daily. Lesional scalp tissue (obtained by punch biopsy) and peripheral blood were collected from alopecia areata patients. The CDR3 consists of 12 residues. Germline V gene sequence: CDR1 LNHDA, CDR2 SQIVND (reference sequence). V gave up 3 bases and J gave up 5 bases; unmatched junction bases: 0. A word on this clone: Its antigen remains unidentified.

Extracted RNA was reverse transcribed into cDNA, the sequencing template. This table comes from immunoSEQ multiplex PCR, and its TCRdb copy is limited to in-frame clones, with some not included. The sample holds a few hundred thousand clones, more than 30% seen once. The chain has TRBV19 and TRBJ2-7; 8 positions agree with TRBD1. The origin of this receptor is a human donor with alopecia areata. Here the sequenced sample was CD4+ T cells sorted from blood, taken at approximately week 31, from a patient treated with tofacitinib. The CDR3: CASSMGQDEQYF. Written as DNA, the CDR3 is TGTGCCAGTAGTATGGGACAGGACGAGCAGTACTTC.